The rows below give T cell receptor beta chains drawn from one sample of a study of blood T cell repertoires in COVID-19. The repertoire was sequenced with immunoSEQ multiplex PCR; TCRdb's copy has only in-frame clones and lacks some. This sample has roughly 340,000 clones, with about 90% found just once. The sequenced material came from peripheral blood. The receptor source for this set is a woman aged 30 to 39 with COVID-19, enrolled during active disease. Both conserved end residues are part of each CDR3. D genes are given only for firm matches. Clone size, where shown, is once, few, many, or a class for clones that have expanded.

V	length	D	size	J	DNA	CDR3
TRBV30	13	TRBD1	.	TRBJ1-5	TGTGCCTGGAGTCCGACAGGGCATCAGCCCCAGCATTTT	CAWSPTGHQPQHF
TRBV4-3	17	.	.	TRBJ1-2	TGCGCCAGCAGCCAAGATAGCGGCTCGGGGTCCGGGTATGGCTACACCTTC	CASSQDSGSGSGYGYTF
TRBV7-2	16	TRBD1	.	TRBJ2-5	TGTGCCAGCAGCCCAATACCAGACAGGGGTCGGGAGACCCAGTACTTC	CASSPIPDRGRETQYF
TRBV2	17	.	once	TRBJ2-5	TGTGCCAGCAGTGAAGTTGGGTTACAGGGCCTTGGGGAGACCCAGTACTTC	CASSEVGLQGLGETQYF
TRBV5-6	12	TRBD2	.	TRBJ2-1	TGTGCCAGCAGCTCGCTAGCGGGGGAGCAGTTCTTC	CASSSLAGEQFF
TRBV10-3	16	TRBD1	.	TRBJ1-6	TGTGCCATCAGTGAGGGGTTCGGGACAGGGGATTCACCCCTCCACTTT	CAISEGFGTGDSPLHF
TRBV19	13	.	.	TRBJ1-2	TGTGCCAGTAGGAAAGGACTTTCTTATGGCTACACCTTC	CASRKGLSYGYTF
TRBV4-3	16	.	.	TRBJ1-2	TGCGCCAGCAGCCAAGATACCTTCGCGGGGGCTTATGGCTACACCTTC	CASSQDTFAGAYGYTF
TRBV9	12	.	.	TRBJ2-1	TGTGCCAGCAGCGCCGGCTACAATGAGCAGTTCTTC	CASSAGYNEQFF
TRBV19	14	.	.	TRBJ1-6	TGTGCCAGTAGTAGAGGACAGAGGAATTCACCCCTCCACTTT	CASSRGQRNSPLHF
TRBV4-3	17	TRBD2	.	TRBJ2-2	TGCGCCAGCAGCCAAGGTTTGGTGGTAGCGGGAACCGGGGAGCTGTTTTTT	CASSQGLVVAGTGELFF
TRBV19	14	TRBD2	.	TRBJ2-1	TGTGCCAGTTCTCCCATAGCGGGACATAATGAGCAGTTCTTC	CASSPIAGHNEQFF
TRBV10-3	16	TRBD2	once	TRBJ2-2	TGTGCCATCAGTGAAATGGGACTAGCGGAGCCCGGGGAGCTGTTTTTT	CAISEMGLAEPGELFF
TRBV9	14	.	.	TRBJ1-2	TGTGCCAGCAGCGAAAAAGACAGTTACTATGGCTACACCTTC	CASSEKDSYYGYTF
TRBV21-1	13	.	many	TRBJ1-4	TGTGCCAGCAGCAACCCAGGGTTTGAAAAACTGTTTTTT	CASSNPGFEKLFF
TRBV30	12	.	.	TRBJ2-1	TGTGCCTGCTTCGACTTCGACAATGAGCAGTTCTTC	CACFDFDNEQFF
TRBV3-1/TRBV3-2	15	.	.	TRBJ1-5	TGTGCCAGCAGCCAAATCTGGACAGGCAATCAGCCCCAGCATTTT	CASSQIWTGNQPQHF
TRBV6-2/TRBV6-3	11	.	.	TRBJ2-7	TGTGCCAGCAGTTACCAGGGCGAGCAGTACTTC	CASSYQGEQYF
TRBV7-8	13	.	.	TRBJ2-3	TGTGCCAGCAGCCCGAGCAAAACAGATACGCAGTATTTT	CASSPSKTDTQYF
TRBV4-1	16	.	.	TRBJ2-3	TGCGCCAGCAGCGCTAGGGGACAACCTAGCACAGATACGCAGTATTTT	CASSARGQPSTDTQYF
TRBV2	14	TRBD1	.	TRBJ1-1	TGTGCCAGCAGGACGGGACAGCTGAACACTGAAGCTTTCTTT	CASRTGQLNTEAFF
TRBV2	15	TRBD1	.	TRBJ1-2	TGTGCCAGCAGTGAAGCCCCCGGGACAGGCTATGGCTACACCTTC	CASSEAPGTGYGYTF
TRBV6-1	14	TRBD1	once	TRBJ2-5	TGTGCCAGCAGTGAGGGGAGACAGGGGGTGACCCAGTACTTC	CASSEGRQGVTQYF
TRBV4-2	17	TRBD2	.	TRBJ2-1	TGTGCCAGCAGCCAATATTACCGGACTAGCAGCAACAATGAGCAGTTCTTC	CASSQYYRTSSNNEQFF
TRBV4-1	14	.	.	TRBJ1-2	TGCGCCAGCAGCCTTCACAGGGTGAGCTATGGCTACACCTTC	CASSLHRVSYGYTF
TRBV4-1	13	.	.	TRBJ1-5	TGCGCCAGCAGCCAAGAGGGGAGCCAGCCCCAGCATTTT	CASSQEGSQPQHF
TRBV4-2	18	TRBD1	.	TRBJ2-7	TGTGCCAGCAGCCAAGATCCTGGGTCGGGACAGACCGCCTACGAGCAGTACTTC	CASSQDPGSGQTAYEQYF
TRBV28	16	TRBD1	.	TRBJ1-6	TGTGCCAGCACCCCGGGACAGGCGATCTATAATTCACCCCTCCACTTT	CASTPGQAIYNSPLHF
TRBV18	14	.	.	TRBJ2-5	TGTGCCAGCTCACCACCTACAGGGAGAGAGACCCAGTACTTC	CASSPPTGRETQYF
TRBV6-5	14	TRBD1	.	TRBJ2-1	TGTGCCAGCAGTTCGCCTGACAGGGTAGGTGAGCAGTTCTTC	CASSSPDRVGEQFF
TRBV19	13	.	.	TRBJ2-1	TGTGCCAGTAGTATGGCCAGGTACAATGAGCAGTTCTTC	CASSMARYNEQFF
TRBV6-5	14	.	.	TRBJ2-5	TGTGCCAGCAGTTACTTCCAGTCACAAGAGACCCAGTACTTC	CASSYFQSQETQYF
TRBV4-1	15	TRBD1	once	TRBJ2-2	TGCGCCAGCACCATCAGGGACAGGGGGCCCGGGGAGCTGTTTTTT	CASTIRDRGPGELFF
TRBV5-1	13	.	.	TRBJ2-2	TGCGCCAGCTCCCGGGGGTCCACCGGGGAGCTGTTTTTT	CASSRGSTGELFF
TRBV6-1	13	.	.	TRBJ2-3	TGTGCCAGCAGTGAAGCGCCCGGGGATACGCAGTATTTT	CASSEAPGDTQYF
TRBV19	15	.	.	TRBJ2-1	TGTGCCAGTAGACCCTCTAACGGAGGGGCGGATGAGCAGTTCTTC	CASRPSNGGADEQFF
TRBV29-1	12	.	once	TRBJ2-7	TGCAGCGTGTTACAGGATACCTACGAGCAGTACTTC	CSVLQDTYEQYF